This is a list of T cell receptor beta chains from one sample in a study of memory CD8 T cells in hepatitis C reinfection. Sequencing was performed with immunoSEQ multiplex PCR; in TCRdb, only in-frame clones are kept and a portion is missing. The data show approximately 46,000 clones, with 85% to 90% seen just once and more than 0.65% held by the top ten. Sequencing was done on a sample of naive CD8+ T cells sorted from blood. These receptors were taken from a man between 18 and 29 years old with hepatitis C virus infection. The CDR3 runs from the conserved cysteine through the conserved F or W. A D gene is named only where the DNA matches it firmly. Size is stated for part of the rows, as once, few or many counts, or as a class when the clone is expanded.

size	length	V	D	J	DNA	CDR3
NA	14	TRBV7-8	NA	TRBJ2-7	TGTGCCAGCAGCCCGGTGACGGGAGCACGAGAGCAGTACTTC	CASSPVTGAREQYF
NA	14	TRBV28	NA	TRBJ1-4	TGTGCCAGCAGTCCCACCGGGACTCCAGAGGAACTGTTTTTT	CASSPTGTPEELFF
NA	22	TRBV4-1	TRBD2	TRBJ2-5	TGCGCCAGCAGCCAAGATCCCCCCCTCCCCGAATCGGAGGGGAGGGCCCAAGAGACCCAGTACTTC	CASSQDPPLPESEGRAQETQYF
NA	14	TRBV13	NA	TRBJ2-5	TGTGCCAGCAACTCCGGACAGCTTCAAGAGACCCAGTACTTC	CASNSGQLQETQYF
NA	13	TRBV6-5	NA	TRBJ1-5	TGTGCCAGCAGTTACGGGCCAAATCAGCCCCAGCATTTT	CASSYGPNQPQHF
NA	17	TRBV19	TRBD2	TRBJ2-5	TGTGCCAGTAGTATAGTGATCGGGACTAGCGGACAAGAGACCCAGTACTTC	CASSIVIGTSGQETQYF
NA	14	TRBV27	NA	TRBJ2-1	TGTGCCAGCAGTTCTCTTCAGGGTCCCAATGAGCAGTTCTTC	CASSSLQGPNEQFF
NA	14	TRBV4-1	TRBD1	TRBJ1-5	TGCGCCAGCAGCCAAGCAGGGGGCAGGCAGCCCCAGCATTTT	CASSQAGGRQPQHF
NA	15	TRBV19	NA	TRBJ1-5	TGTGCCAGTAGTCAGGGGTCCCTTAGCAATCAGCCCCAGCATTTT	CASSQGSLSNQPQHF
NA	16	TRBV7-6	NA	TRBJ2-5	TGTGCCAGCAGCTTAGCTCGCCTAACAGCGGCGGAGACCCAGTACTTC	CASSLARLTAAETQYF
NA	13	TRBV5-6	NA	TRBJ2-1	TGTGCCAGCAGCCCTTCGGGGATCGATGAGCAGTTCTTC	CASSPSGIDEQFF
NA	15	TRBV14	NA	TRBJ2-3	TGTGCCAGCAGCCACGGGACTGTCAGCACAGATACGCAGTATTTT	CASSHGTVSTDTQYF
NA	15	TRBV4-3	TRBD2	TRBJ2-1	TGCGCCAGCAGCCAGGGGCTAGCGGGGGGTTATGAGCAGTTCTTC	CASSQGLAGGYEQFF
once	14	TRBV7-7	TRBD2	TRBJ2-1	TGTGCTAGCAGCTTAGGTAGCGGGAGCCATGAGCAGTTCTTC	CASSLGSGSHEQFF
NA	16	TRBV5-4	NA	TRBJ1-6	TGTGCCAGCAGCTTTTCCCTACAGGGCCCTGGGTCACCCCTCCACTTT	CASSFSLQGPGSPLHF
NA	13	TRBV9	NA	TRBJ2-7	TGTGCCAGCAGCGTAGGCGGCTCCTACGAGCAGTACTTC	CASSVGGSYEQYF
NA	18	TRBV7-2	TRBD2	TRBJ2-5	TGTGCCAGCAGCCCTAGCCTAGCGGGGCTTCTCCACCAAGAGACCCAGTACTTC	CASSPSLAGLLHQETQYF
NA	14	TRBV27	TRBD1	TRBJ2-3	TGTGCCAGCAGTTATGGGACCAGGGGGAATACGCAGTATTTT	CASSYGTRGNTQYF
few	13	TRBV27	TRBD1	TRBJ1-2	TGTGCCAGCAGCCCGGACAGGGGGCATGGCTACACCTTC	CASSPDRGHGYTF
NA	12	TRBV7-9	NA	TRBJ1-1	TGTGCCAGCAGTCTCGGTACGTCTGAAGCTTTCTTT	CASSLGTSEAFF
NA	14	TRBV9	NA	TRBJ2-3	TGTGCCAGCAGCGTAGCCAGCGGCACAGATACGCAGTATTTT	CASSVASGTDTQYF
NA	16	TRBV5-4	TRBD2	TRBJ2-3	TGTGCCAGCAGCTTGGCGGCTAGCGGGCCCACAGATACGCAGTATTTT	CASSLAASGPTDTQYF
NA	12	TRBV7-9	NA	TRBJ1-1	TGTGCAAGCAGGGAGGGGAACACTGAAGCTTTCTTT	CASREGNTEAFF
NA	12	TRBV28	TRBD1	TRBJ1-1	TGTGCCAGCAGGGGACAGGGAGCTGAAGCTTTCTTT	CASRGQGAEAFF
NA	15	TRBV27	NA	TRBJ1-2	TGTGCCAGCAGTTTATTCAGCTCGGGGGTAATGACCCACACCTTC	CASSLFSSGVMTHTF
NA	15	TRBV5-6	NA	TRBJ2-1	TGTGCCAGCAGCTTGGGGGGACTGGGGTACAATGAGCAGTTCTTC	CASSLGGLGYNEQFF
NA	15	TRBV7-8	NA	TRBJ1-5	TGTGCCAGCAGCTTAGAAAGGGGAGGGGGTCAGCCCCAGCATTTT	CASSLERGGGQPQHF
NA	14	TRBV6-6	NA	TRBJ2-2	TGTGCCAGCACGGAAGGGGCTAACACCGGGGAGCTGTTTTTT	CASTEGANTGELFF
NA	14	TRBV28	NA	TRBJ2-7	TGTGCCAGCATCCAATTCGTTGGCGGCTACGAGCAGTACTTC	CASIQFVGGYEQYF
NA	14	TRBV4-3	NA	TRBJ1-1	TGCGCCAGCAGCCCGACAGCCGTGGGCACTGAAGCTTTCTTT	CASSPTAVGTEAFF
NA	15	TRBV4-1	TRBD1	TRBJ2-7	TGCGCCAGCAGCCAAGCGGACAGGGCGACGAACGAGCAGTACTTC	CASSQADRATNEQYF
NA	18	TRBV2	NA	TRBJ2-2	TGTGCCAGCAGTGAATTAGCGTTGCGCGGCTCAAACACCGGGGAGCTGTTTTTT	CASSELALRGSNTGELFF
NA	14	TRBV19	NA	TRBJ2-1	TGTGCCAGTAGACATCAAAGCTCCTACAATGAGCAGTTCTTC	CASRHQSSYNEQFF
NA	14	TRBV7-9	TRBD2	TRBJ2-3	TGTGCCAGCAGCTCTAGCGGGACCACAGATACGCAGTATTTT	CASSSSGTTDTQYF
NA	15	TRBV28	NA	TRBJ2-7	TGTGCCAGCAGTTTACCTGCGGGATCGAGGAGGGAGCAGTACTTC	CASSLPAGSRREQYF
NA	14	TRBV25-1	TRBD2	TRBJ2-3	TGTGCCAGCAGTGAAATTGGGGAGGGGAATACGCAGTATTTT	CASSEIGEGNTQYF
NA	18	TRBV4-1	TRBD2	TRBJ2-3	TGCGCCAGCAGCCAGACTAGCGGGGGGGGTGGTGGCACAGATACGCAGTATTTT	CASSQTSGGGGGTDTQYF
NA	15	TRBV9	NA	TRBJ2-3	TGTGCCAGCAGCGTAGGGTACGGGGGCACAGATACGCAGTATTTT	CASSVGYGGTDTQYF
once	13	TRBV30	NA	TRBJ2-5	TGTGCCTGGAATGAGGAGGGGCCAGAGACCCAGTACTTC	CAWNEEGPETQYF
once	18	TRBV7-2	TRBD1	TRBJ1-2	TGTGCCAGCAGCTCGGACAGGGGTAGTATGAGGGCCAACTATGGCTACACCTTC	CASSSDRGSMRANYGYTF
NA	14	TRBV10-2	TRBD2	TRBJ2-5	TGCGCCAGCAGTGAGGTAGCGGGGAGTGAGACCCAGTACTTC	CASSEVAGSETQYF
NA	20	TRBV4-3	NA	TRBJ2-1	TGCGCCAGCAGCCCCGGGGCAGGGGGACTAGTGGGGGCCCGAGGGAATGAGCAGTTCTTC	CASSPGAGGLVGARGNEQFF
NA	14	TRBV30	TRBD2	TRBJ2-5	TGTGCCTGGAGTCATAGCGGGGGACAAGAGACCCAGTACTTC	CAWSHSGGQETQYF
few	14	TRBV6-6	NA	TRBJ1-1	TGTGCCAGCCTAACGGGGGGGTTGACTACTGAAGCTTTCTTT	CASLTGGLTTEAFF
NA	15	TRBV11-2	TRBD2	TRBJ2-7	TGTGCCAGCAGTTTCGGACTAGCGGATTCCTACGAGCAGTACTTC	CASSFGLADSYEQYF
NA	15	TRBV4-1	TRBD1	TRBJ1-1	TGCGCCAGCAGCCAGGGGGACAGTGGGGTTACTGAAGCTTTCTTT	CASSQGDSGVTEAFF
NA	14	TRBV4-1	NA	TRBJ2-2	TGCGCCAGCAGCCCTGCGCGGGGCCTCGGGGAGCTGTTTTTT	CASSPARGLGELFF